This record looks at one T cell receptor beta chain sequence and its context. This specimen belongs to a study of T-cell memory formation after mild COVID-19. TCRdb processed the 5' RACE reads anew with MiXCR; each CDR3 protein has one entry. This table holds 470,000 or so distinct CDR3 sequences, around 25% found once. The origin of this receptor is an adult woman who had mild COVID-19 (a few samples of this study predate the infection). Cell type and time point are not known. Source material: PBMCs or a T cell subset sorted from them (not recorded which).

CDR3 region: CASSQRTGSEFF. The DNA of the CDR3 is TGTGCCAGCAGCCAAAGGACAGGATCGGAGTTCTTC. This chain uses TRBV3-1 with TRBJ2-1; 7 positions match TRBD1. Germline trimming cut 2 bases from V and 14 bases from J; bases unmatched to any gene: 6. Germline V gene data show CDR1 as LGHDT and CDR2 as YNNKEL (reference sequence). This CDR3 has 12 amino acids.